This record looks at one T cell receptor beta chain sequence and its context. Its antigen remains unidentified. No quality values exist for individual bases; no much larger clone is one base distant. The library was obtained by 5' RACE. The data were produced on an Illumina HiSeq 2500. The second PCR ran for roughly 7 to 12 cycles and used a J-beta primer mix along with a sample-barcoded 5' primer. A template-switch 5' adaptor carrying 12 random nucleotides introduced a unique molecular identifier onto each TCR beta cDNA molecule. Each sample yielded at least 3 million CDR3-containing paired-end reads. All of the RNA was converted into first-strand cDNA using the Mint cDNA synthesis kit, with a TRBC-specific oligonucleotide serving as the primer. Following uracil-DNA glycosylase treatment, a first 18-cycle PCR with universal primers M1SS and BC2_uni_R was performed on all cDNA. The study's own analysis went as follows. For normalization, 1 million high-quality reads, each with a distinct molecular identifier, were randomly selected from each sample. Reads sharing molecular identifiers were discarded rather than binned into consensus sequences. MiTCR, set to a Q25 quality threshold and the strictest error-elimination algorithm, was used for CDR3 identification, clonotype clustering and error correction. A nonparametric unseen species model with Euler transformation was used to estimate lower-bound total TCR beta diversity. TCRdb ran its own pipeline on the public reads, namely fastp trimming at Q25 and MiXCR clone calling, and kept in-frame beta chains. CDR3 protein duplicates are merged, each entry listing the most common genes and DNA. The V and J calls follow TCRdb's processing rather than the paper's. The sample table contains under 2 million distinct CDR3 sequences; only one count was recorded for roughly 30% of them. The ten top clones hold around 11% of the sample.

Donors were under 40 systemically healthy Caucasian individuals from Russia aged roughly 6 to 95 years. Each donor gave about 9.7 milliliters of peripheral blood, drawn into EDTA-treated Vacutainer tubes. Ficoll-Paque density-gradient centrifugation was used to isolate PBMCs, with at least 7 million per sample. Total RNA was extracted from PBMCs with Trizol reagent, with at least 5 micrograms obtained per sample. The percentages of naive CD45RAhigh/CD27high T cells were determined by flow cytometry on a PBMC aliquot from every donor. V is clipped by 7 bases and J by 7 bases, and the sequence between their germline boundaries is 23 bases long. Reading the germline V gene (reference sequence) gives CDR1 PRHDT and CDR2 FYEKMQ. The CDR3, cysteine through phenylalanine, is 15 amino acids long. This entry keeps only the CDR3 DNA: 45 bases, framed from base 1. This specimen comes from a study of blood T cells in healthy people across ages (dated by TCRdb to the mid-2010s). Regarding the complete study: In model experiments, roughly one uniquely barcoded TCR beta cDNA molecule per two T cells was captured by template switching. Two additional independent replicas of 1 million unique cDNA reads from the same blood draw were analyzed for two donors (one aged 18 to 29 and one aged 80 or older). The donors were split into four age groups: young (average approximately 16 years), middle-aged (about 40), aged (approximately 59) and long-lived (under 90). To avoid experimental bias, donors of different ages were distributed randomly across sequencing lanes. The study measured age-related changes in TCR beta repertoire diversity using deep sequencing normalized with unique cDNA molecular identifiers.

Overall results and qualifications from the work: A strong correlation was found between observed TCR beta diversity and the percentage of naive T cells measured by flow cytometry. Compared with the aged group, the long-lived group had more naive CD4+ T cells, fewer expanded clones and increased TCR diversity, a pattern suggesting age selection. Estimates of total diversity from one million sequenced T cells were regarded as lower bounds and underestimates. Observed TCR beta diversity per million T cells fell roughly linearly with age, and a significant reduction was already apparent by age around 39. Since profiling was done on bulk unsorted PBMCs, naive and antigen-experienced compartments could not be conclusively compared. Because donor CMV infection status was unknown, age-related changes in expanded clonotypes were potentially confounded.

The chain employs TRBV13 and TRBJ2-7; the D gene could be TRBD1 or TRBD2, each one agreeing over 5 bases. The sequence was collected from a woman aged 30 to 39 in good health. Sequences were obtained from blood. At the DNA level, the sequence is TGTGCCAGCAAGGTGGGGCTGAGGGTTTCGGGAGAGCAGTACTTC. Its protein is CASKVGLRVSGEQYF.